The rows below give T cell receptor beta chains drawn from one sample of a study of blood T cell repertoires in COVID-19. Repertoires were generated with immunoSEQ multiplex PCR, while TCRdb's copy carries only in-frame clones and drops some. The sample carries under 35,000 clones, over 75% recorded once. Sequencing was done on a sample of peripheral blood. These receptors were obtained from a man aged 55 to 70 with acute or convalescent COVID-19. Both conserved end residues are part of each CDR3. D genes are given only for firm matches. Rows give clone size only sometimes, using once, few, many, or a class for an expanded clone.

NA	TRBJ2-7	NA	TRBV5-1	TGCGCCAGCAGCTTTACAGACTACGAGCAGTACTTC	CASSFTDYEQYF
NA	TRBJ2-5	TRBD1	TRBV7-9	TGTGCCAGCAGCTCGGACAGGGGGCGCGAGGAAGGGACCCAGTACTTC	CASSSDRGREEGTQYF
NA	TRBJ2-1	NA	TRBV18	TGTGCCAGCTCACCACCTCACAGGGTAAATGAGCAGTTCTTC	CASSPPHRVNEQFF
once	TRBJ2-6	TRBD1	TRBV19	TGTGCCAGTAGTATAGGGACAGGGGTGTCTGGGGCCAACGTCCTGACTTTC	CASSIGTGVSGANVLTF
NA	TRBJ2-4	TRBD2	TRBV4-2	TGTGCCAGCAGCCAGGTTATCAGCGGGGGGTCCTTAAACATTCAGTACTTC	CASSQVISGGSLNIQYF
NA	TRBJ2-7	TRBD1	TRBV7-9	TGTGCCAGCAGCTTGGGGACAGGGGGAGAGCAGTACTTC	CASSLGTGGEQYF
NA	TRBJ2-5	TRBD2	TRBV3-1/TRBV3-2	TGTGCCAGCAGCCAAGTGGGGACTAGCGGACCCAGGAGGGAGACCCAGTACTTC	CASSQVGTSGPRRETQYF
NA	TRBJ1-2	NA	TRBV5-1	TGCGCCAGCAGCTTGAAGAGGGAACCCTCTTTAAATGGCTACACCTTC	CASSLKREPSLNGYTF
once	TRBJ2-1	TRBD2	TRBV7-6	TGTGCCAGCAGCTCCCTTAGCGGGTCCCTAAGCAATGAGCAGTTCTTC	CASSSLSGSLSNEQFF
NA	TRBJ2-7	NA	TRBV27	TGTGCCAGCAGTATTAACCTCTATTACGAGCAGTACTTC	CASSINLYYEQYF
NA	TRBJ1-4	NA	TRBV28	TGTGCCAGCAGTTTAGAGGGATATAATGAAAAACTGTTTTTT	CASSLEGYNEKLFF
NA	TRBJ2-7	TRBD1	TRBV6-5	TGTGCCAGCAGACCCGACAGGGGGCAGAACGAGCAGTACTTC	CASRPDRGQNEQYF
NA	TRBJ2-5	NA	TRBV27	TGTGCCAGCAGTTTAGGACATCTTCGAGAGACCCAGTACTTC	CASSLGHLRETQYF
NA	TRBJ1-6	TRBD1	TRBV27	TGTGCCAGCAGTCCCGGGACAGGGGGCCGGTCACCCCTCCACTTT	CASSPGTGGRSPLHF
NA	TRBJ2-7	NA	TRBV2	TGTGCCAGCACTGATCCTTTTCTACAGGGCGGCGCCTACGAGCAGTACTTC	CASTDPFLQGGAYEQYF
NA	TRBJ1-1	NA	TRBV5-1	TGCGCCAGCAGCTTGCGCCCTGAGGTCGAAGCTTTCTTT	CASSLRPEVEAFF
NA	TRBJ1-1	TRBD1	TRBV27	TGTGCCAGCAGGCCCGTAGGGGGCACCACTGAAGCTTTCTTT	CASRPVGGTTEAFF
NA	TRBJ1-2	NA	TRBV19	TGTGCCAGTAGTCTATCACAGGGCCCTTATGGCTACACCTTC	CASSLSQGPYGYTF